The 23 T cell receptor beta chains below were found in one sample sequenced in a study of cytomegalovirus exposure and HLA in healthy donors. PCR was performed using 60 Vbeta and 13 Jbeta primers. The repertoire was sequenced with immunoSEQ multiplex PCR; TCRdb's copy has only in-frame clones and lacks some. The sample holds about 190,000 clones; roughly 77% are singletons and the top ten take 1.6%. The sequencing input was PBMCs. Source of these receptors: a woman in her 50s in good health and CMV-seronegative.

The rearrangement joins TRBV19 to TRBJ1-1; D ambiguous. Trimming took off 4 bases at V and 8 bases at J, with 11 bases between the two ends. Germline V gene lookup returns CDR1 LNHDA and CDR2 SQIVND (reference sequence). CDR3 length: 12 amino acids. The CDR3: CASSRRRREAFF. The DNA for the CDR3 is TGTGCCAGTAGTAGGAGGAGGAGGGAAGCTTTCTTT.

V and J are TRBV4-1 and TRBJ2-3; D might be TRBD2 (6 bases). The germline V and J ends were trimmed by 5 bases and 4 bases, with 16 bases remaining between them. Looked up from germline, CDR1 is MGHRA and CDR2 is YSYEKL. The CDR3 is 15 amino acids. In nucleotides, the CDR3 is TGCGCCAGCAGCGCGGGACTCCCGGACCCAGATACGCAGTATTTT. Protein sequence: CASSAGLPDPDTQYF.

This chain links TRBV7-8 with TRBJ2-1; 8 bases align to TRBD1. V lost 5 bases to trimming and J lost 1 base; unmatched junction nucleotides: 7. Per germline, CDR1 SGHVS and CDR2 FQNEAQ. The CDR3 consists of 16 residues. CDR3 bases: TGTGCCAGCAGCCGACAGGGGCTGAAGTCCTACAATGAGCAGTTCTTC. The encoded protein is CASSRQGLKSYNEQFF.

This clone was observed a single time. The V gene is TRBV6-5, the J gene TRBJ2-7; D might be TRBD1 (5 bases). Per the germline V gene, CDR1 is MNHEY and CDR2 is SVGAGI. Trimming removed 6 bases at V and 6 bases at J, with 21 bases between. The CDR3 spans 15 residues. The CDR3 is CASSRERVPLREQYF. In DNA form, the CDR3 reads TGTGCCAGCAGCAGGGAAAGGGTTCCCCTACGCGAGCAGTACTTC.

V and J are TRBV1 and TRBJ1-1. TRBV1 is a pseudogene locus. There are 17 residues in the CDR3. The CDR3: CTSIPAGCRGSNTEAFF. CDR3 DNA: TGCACCAGCATACCAGCGGGATGTCGGGGCTCGAACACTGAAGCTTTCTTT.

The rearrangement links TRBV9 to TRBJ1-2; weak D call: TRBD1 (5 bases). Germline assignment: CDR1 SGDLS and CDR2 YYNGEE. The CDR3 is made up of 16 amino acids. Trimming cost V 0 bases and J 0 bases, with 12 bases left between them. The CDR3 sequence is CASSVGTDTSNYGYTF. The DNA for the CDR3 is TGTGCCAGCAGCGTAGGGACGGACACCTCTAACTATGGCTACACCTTC.

This chain uses TRBV5-5 with TRBJ2-7, with D perhaps TRBD2 (6 bases). V lost 4 bases, J lost 4 bases, and 15 bases lay in between. The CDR3 has 14 residues. The germline V gene encodes CDR1 SGHKS and CDR2 YYEKEE (reference sequence). The CDR3 DNA sequence: TGTGCCAGCAGCCCGACGGGGGTCGGTTACGAGCAGTACTTC. This gives the protein CASSPTGVGYEQYF.

Of note for this clone: At the DNA level, this CDR3 is encoded by other sequences in the same sample as well. This rearrangement joins TRBV7-9 to TRBJ2-1; tentative D call: TRBD2 (5 bases). Germline values: CDR1 SEHNR, CDR2 FQNEAQ (reference sequence). This CDR3 contains 12 residues. Trimming took off 1 base at V and 9 bases at J, with 7 bases between the two ends. CDR3 amino acids: CASSLVGSEQFF. CDR3 sequence (DNA): TGTGCCAGCAGCTTAGTGGGGAGTGAGCAGTTCTTC.

This rearrangement joins TRBV7-3 to TRBJ2-6; D unresolved. The germline V and J ends were trimmed by 5 bases and 2 bases, with 16 bases remaining between them. This CDR3 contains 17 residues. The germline gives CDR1 SGHTA, CDR2 FQGTGA. The CDR3 here is CASSQRPLGAGANVLTF. In DNA form, the CDR3 reads TGTGCCAGCAGCCAAAGACCCCTCGGAGCTGGGGCCAACGTCCTGACTTTC.

The rearrangement uses TRBV2 and TRBJ2-1, with 13 bases fitting TRBD2. CDR1 and CDR2 (germline): SNHLY, FYNNEI. The CDR3 runs to 16 residues. Trimming took 6 bases from V and 4 from J; bases not matched to a gene: 6. The CDR3 region is CASRYQLAGGYNEQFF. The CDR3 coding sequence is TGTGCCAGCAGGTACCAACTAGCGGGAGGGTACAATGAGCAGTTCTTC.

V is TRBV11-2 and J is TRBJ2-1, with D maybe TRBD2 (5 bases). The ends were cut back, 5 bases at V and 10 bases at J, with 12 bases in the middle. This CDR3 is 12 amino acids long. The germline gives CDR1 SGHAT, CDR2 FQNNGV. The CDR3 DNA reads as TGTGCCAGCAGCGTCACTAGTACGGAGCAGTTCTTC. Its protein is CASSVTSTEQFF.

This clone was observed a few times. The chain combines TRBV9 with TRBJ1-1; no reliable D call. CDR1 and CDR2 (germline): SGDLS, YYNGEE. V was trimmed by 0 bases and J by 1 base, leaving 10 bases between them. The CDR3 has 15 residues. The CDR3 DNA follows: TGTGCCAGCAGCGTAGTAGTTAGCCCGAACACTGAAGCTTTCTTT. It translates to CASSVVVSPNTEAFF. Variable domain in full (rest from reference TRBV9 and TRBJ1-1): DSGVTQTPKHLITATGQRVTLRCSPRSGDLSVYWYQQSLDQGLQFLIQYYNGEERAKGNILERFSAQQFPDLHSELNLSSLELGDSALYFCASSVVVSPNTEAFFGQGTRLTVV.

The chain combines TRBV27 with TRBJ2-3; possible D gene TRBD2, 6 bases. V gave up 5 bases and J gave up 2 bases, with 17 bases separating them. Germline values: CDR1 MNHEY, CDR2 SMNVEV (reference sequence). The CDR3 spans 16 residues. The DNA for the CDR3 is TGTGCCAGCAGTCCCCGACGGGGGTGGAACACAGATACGCAGTATTTT. As protein: CASSPRRGWNTDTQYF.

This clone was observed a few times. The chain combines TRBV27 with TRBJ2-1, with D maybe TRBD2 (5 bases). Germline V gene sequence: CDR1 MNHEY, CDR2 SMNVEV (reference sequence). This CDR3 spans 13 amino acids. The ends were cut back, 0 bases at V and 11 bases at J, with 11 bases in the middle. The CDR3 coding sequence is TGTGCCAGCAGTTTATCGAGGGTTTCAAAGCAGTTCTTC. Protein product: CASSLSRVSKQFF.

The gene calls are TRBV5-3 and TRBJ2-2, with TRBD2 matching over 13 bases. TRBV5-3 counts as an open reading frame of uncertain function. The CDR3 sequence is 16 residues long. Trimming cost V 4 bases and J 6 bases; bases outside gene matches: 6. This CDR3 reads CARSLPTSGRPGELFF. CDR3 DNA: TGTGCCAGAAGCCTACCGACTAGCGGGAGGCCCGGGGAGCTGTTTTTT.

Here the CDR3 reads CATSRSGVLSYEQYF. The CDR3 DNA reads as TGTGCCACCAGCCGAAGCGGGGTTCTCTCCTACGAGCAGTACTTC. The chain couples TRBV15 to TRBJ2-7, with TRBD2 matching over 7 bases. Germline V gives CDR1 LNHNV, CDR2 YYDKDF (reference sequence). This CDR3 has 15 residues. After removal of 5 bases from V and 0 bases from J, the junction contained 7 bases not matched to a gene.

The rearrangement joins TRBV5-1 to TRBJ2-3; no clear D gene. This CDR3 comprises 11 residues. V lost 5 bases, J lost 2 bases, and 3 bases lay in between. Germline CDR1 and CDR2: SGHRS and YFSETQ. CDR3 sequence: CASSNTDTQYF. The CDR3 DNA follows: TGCGCCAGCAGTAACACAGATACGCAGTATTTT.

The J gene is TRBJ1-5, the V gene TRBV28, with D possibly matching TRBD1 (5 bases). CDR3 length: 13 residues. Germline CDR1 MDHEN, CDR2 SYDVKM. Trimming stripped 7 bases from V and 2 bases from J, with 9 bases between. CDR3: CASTLTGNQPQHF. CDR3 in DNA: TGTGCCAGCACCTTGACAGGCAATCAGCCCCAGCATTTT.

V gene TRBV19 combines with J gene TRBJ2-2; 9 bases are shared with TRBD2. There are 15 residues in the CDR3. CDR1 and CDR2 (germline): LNHDA, SQIVND (reference sequence). After removal of 5 bases from V and 5 bases from J, the junction contained 6 bases not matched to a gene. CDR3 coding DNA: TGTGCCAGTAGTCCAGCGGGAGGTCGGACCGGGGAGCTGTTTTTT. Its protein is CASSPAGGRTGELFF.

The chain combines TRBV18 with TRBJ1-1; 8 nucleotides align to TRBD1. Looked up from germline, CDR1 is KGHSH and CDR2 is LQKENI. V lost 1 base and J lost 1; bases outside the gene matches: 2. The CDR3 has 15 amino acids. CDR3 sequence reads: CASSPQGTGNTEAFF. CDR3 in DNA: TGTGCCAGCTCACCACAGGGGACAGGGAACACTGAAGCTTTCTTT.

V usage is TRBV14 and J usage is TRBJ1-1, with unresolved D. Germline V gives CDR1 SGHDN, CDR2 FVKESK. Between the trimmed V and J ends, which lost 0 bases and 4 bases, there was a span of 6 bases. The CDR3 is 13 amino acids. The CDR3 nucleotides are TGTGCCAGCAGCCAAGACGAGATCACTGAAGCTTTCTTT. Encoded protein: CASSQDEITEAFF.

CDR3 bases: TGTGCCAGCAGCCCTGGAGGGTCCTTCCGAGAGCAGTACTTC. As protein: CASSPGGSFREQYF. The chain couples TRBV21-1 to TRBJ2-7; the DNA was not compared with TRBD2, the D call given in the table. TRBV21-1 is classified as a pseudogene. The CDR3 runs to 14 residues.

The chain joins TRBV18 to TRBJ2-7; D remains ambiguous. The V and J ends lost 4 bases and 6 bases respectively, with 10 bases between them. In germline, CDR1 is KGHSH, CDR2 LQKENI. The CDR3 totals 12 residues. CDR3 region: CASSHLSSEQYF. CDR3 DNA: TGTGCCAGCTCACATCTTTCGTCCGAGCAGTACTTC.